This TCR beta chain was observed in a study of blood T cell repertoires in COVID-19. The CDR3 extends over 14 amino acids. Germline CDR1 reads MNHNS; CDR2 reads SASEGT. Trimming took off 2 bases at V and 4 bases at J, with 6 bases between the two ends. This table comes from immunoSEQ multiplex PCR, and its TCRdb copy is limited to in-frame clones, with some not included. The sample lists over 600,000 clones, 90% occurring once. This sequence originates from a woman younger than 30 with acute or convalescent COVID-19. This sequence joins TRBV6-1 and TRBJ1-6, with D hard to call. The sample taken for sequencing was peripheral blood. The CDR3 nucleotides are TGTGCCAGCAGTGAAACACGATATAATTCACCCCTCCACTTT. Amino acid sequence: CASSETRYNSPLHF.